A selection of T cell receptor beta chains follows, all from one sample in a study of shared clonotypes between healthy human individuals. Clones were sequenced by immunoSEQ multiplex PCR, and TCRdb holds only the in-frame ones, with some missing. The table has around 580,000 clones, about 98% seen once; the top ten hold 0.3%. The material sequenced was naive CD8+ T cells sorted from blood. All receptors derive from a man aged 25 to 40 in good health. Each CDR3 is given with its conserved first and last residue. The D gene is left open where the match is weak. Not every row has a clone size; where given, it reads once, few, many or a size class.

size	D	V	J	CDR3	DNA
few	TRBD1	TRBV19	TRBJ1-1	CASSTGGGTEAFF	TGTGCCAGTAGTACAGGGGGCGGCACTGAAGCTTTCTTT
.	.	TRBV7-8	TRBJ2-7	CASSLVATSYEQYF	TGTGCCAGCAGCTTAGTCGCGACCTCCTACGAGCAGTACTTC
.	.	TRBV27	TRBJ1-1	CASRTGDTEAFF	TGTGCCAGCAGGACCGGGGACACTGAAGCTTTCTTT
.	.	TRBV9	TRBJ2-2	CASQAPTSGELFF	TGTGCCAGCCAAGCCCCGACTAGCGGGGAGCTGTTTTTT
.	.	TRBV5-5	TRBJ2-7	CASSQAADYLSYEQYF	TGTGCCAGCAGCCAGGCGGCAGACTATCTCTCCTACGAGCAGTACTTC
.	TRBD2	TRBV27	TRBJ2-1	CASSILAGATFF	TGTGCCAGCAGTATCCTAGCGGGAGCGACGTTCTTC
.	TRBD2	TRBV5-4	TRBJ2-1	CASSSDLRESSYNEQFF	TGTGCCAGCAGTTCTGATTTGCGGGAGAGCTCCTACAATGAGCAGTTCTTC
.	.	TRBV19	TRBJ2-7	CASKETGLHEQYF	TGTGCCAGTAAGGAAACAGGCCTCCACGAGCAGTACTTC
.	TRBD1	TRBV5-8	TRBJ2-2	CASIAIRQGAGELFF	TGTGCCAGCATCGCGATAAGACAGGGGGCCGGGGAGCTGTTTTTT
.	TRBD1	TRBV28	TRBJ1-1	CASKPRDSRTEAFF	TGTGCCAGCAAACCTCGGGACAGCCGCACTGAAGCTTTCTTT
.	.	TRBV4-1	TRBJ2-1	CASSRVGDMRYNEQFF	TGCGCCAGCAGCCGCGTGGGGGACATGCGATACAATGAGCAGTTCTTC
.	.	TRBV5-8	TRBJ2-7	CASSYYGANYEQYF	TGTGCCAGCAGCTACTACGGGGCTAACTACGAGCAGTACTTC
.	.	TRBV7-9	TRBJ2-7	CASSIATRGGTYEQYF	TGTGCCAGCAGCATAGCAACACGAGGAGGAACCTACGAGCAGTACTTC
.	TRBD2	TRBV11-3	TRBJ2-3	CASSWGGSTDTQYF	TGTGCCAGCAGCTGGGGGGGAAGCACAGATACGCAGTATTTT
.	TRBD1	TRBV28	TRBJ2-1	CASSLGQGDEQFF	TGTGCCAGCAGTTTGGGACAGGGGGATGAGCAGTTCTTC
once	.	TRBV27	TRBJ1-5	CASSLFGGPYQPQHF	TGTGCCAGCAGTTTATTCGGGGGCCCCTATCAGCCCCAGCATTTT
.	TRBD2	TRBV11-2	TRBJ2-3	CASSTTSGRADTQYF	TGTGCCAGCAGCACTACTAGCGGGAGGGCAGATACGCAGTATTTT
.	.	TRBV7-9	TRBJ2-7	CASSLSYEQYF	TGTGCCAGCAGCTTAAGCTACGAGCAGTACTTC
.	.	TRBV27	TRBJ2-7	CASSLLGTDEQYF	TGTGCCAGCAGTTTATTAGGGACTGACGAGCAGTACTTC
once	TRBD2	TRBV23-1	TRBJ2-1	CASSQGTSGSGGWNEQFF	TGCGCCAGCAGTCAAGGGACTAGCGGGAGCGGAGGCTGGAATGAGCAGTTCTTC
.	TRBD2	TRBV5-4	TRBJ2-2	CASSTGGLGRTGELFF	TGTGCCAGCAGCACTGGCGGACTAGGCAGAACCGGGGAGCTGTTTTTT
.	.	TRBV27	TRBJ1-5	CASSLSRRSNQPQHF	TGTGCCAGCAGTTTATCGCGGCGCAGCAATCAGCCCCAGCATTTT
.	.	TRBV28	TRBJ2-3	CASSLLSRVFTDTQYF	TGTGCCAGCAGTTTATTAAGTAGGGTGTTCACAGATACGCAGTATTTT
.	.	TRBV27	TRBJ1-4	CASRTGLLNEKLFF	TGTGCCAGCAGAACGGGACTTCTCAATGAAAAACTGTTTTTT
.	.	TRBV18	TRBJ1-1	CASSPRTGTTGSEAFF	TGTGCCAGCTCACCACGTACAGGGACGACAGGCAGTGAAGCTTTCTTT
.	.	TRBV14	TRBJ2-1	CASSQEISRYNEQFF	TGTGCCAGCAGCCAAGAAATCTCTAGATACAATGAGCAGTTCTTC